This TCR beta chain was captured in a study of blood T cell repertoires in COVID-19. At the level of the study: Sources were T cells, B-cell-depleted T cells, or PBMCs; the material itself was cDNA or gDNA.

Donors of Cohort 3 who recovered were those that had two negative PCRs, clearance, or symptom resolution. Sequencing was performed with immunoSEQ multiplex PCR; in TCRdb, only in-frame clones are kept and a portion is missing. The table records 250,000 to 300,000 clones, 70% to 90% of them present only once. In this sample, this clone turned up once. The TCR comes from a woman aged 45-65 years who had recovered from COVID-19. The sample consisted of PBMCs or T cells enriched from blood (not recorded which).

The CDR3 sequence is CASSRFQMNTEAFF. The CDR3 nucleotides are TGTGCCAGCAGCCGCTTCCAGATGAACACTGAAGCTTTCTTT. The chain carries TRBV14 and TRBJ1-1; D remains ambiguous. The CDR3 runs 14 residues. Per germline, CDR1 SGHDN and CDR2 FVKESK. V gave up 4 bases and J gave up 0 bases, with 9 bases separating them.